The clone carrying this T cell receptor (beta chain) was picked up many times. The data derive from a study of regulatory T cells in long-lasting Graves disease. Assembly of TCR beta libraries relied on iRepertoire HTBI primers together with Arm-PCR of CDR3 regions. TCRdb ran MiXCR on the multiplex PCR reads and lists one entry per CDR3 protein. The data hold 350,000 to 450,000 distinct CDR3 sequences, with around 16% observed a single time. Germline CDR1 SNHLY, CDR2 FYNNEI. The V and J ends lost 6 bases and 4 bases respectively, with 18 bases between them. This CDR3 spans 15 amino acids. Time point noted: newly diagnosed GD, antithyroid drugs for less than 3 months. The TCR library was made from RNA that had been extracted from PBMCs in TRIzol. This same sample was also taken into another study, of T cells in Graves' hyperthyroidism and ophthalmopathy.

The clonotype comes from a woman in her forties with Graves disease. The starting material was peripheral blood mononuclear cells (PBMCs), obtained at new diagnosis, from a patient treated with antithyroid drugs. This chain connects TRBV2 to TRBJ1-2, with D unresolved. The CDR3 loop reads CASSTNRVQRYGYTF. CDR3 sequence (DNA): TGTGCCAGCAGCACTAATAGAGTTCAACGCTATGGCTACACCTTC.